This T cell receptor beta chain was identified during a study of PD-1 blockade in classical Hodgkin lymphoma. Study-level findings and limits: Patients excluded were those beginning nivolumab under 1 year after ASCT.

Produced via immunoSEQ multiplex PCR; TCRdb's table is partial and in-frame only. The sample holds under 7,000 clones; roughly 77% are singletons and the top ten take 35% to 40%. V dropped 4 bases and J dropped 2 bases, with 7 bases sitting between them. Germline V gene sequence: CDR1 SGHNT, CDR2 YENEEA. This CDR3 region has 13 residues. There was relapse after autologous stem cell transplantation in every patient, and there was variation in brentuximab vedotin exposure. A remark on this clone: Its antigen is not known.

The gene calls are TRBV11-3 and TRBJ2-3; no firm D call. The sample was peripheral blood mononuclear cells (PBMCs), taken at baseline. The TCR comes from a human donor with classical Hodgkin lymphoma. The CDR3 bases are TGTGCCAGCAGCTCTCCCCTCACAGATACGCAGTATTTT. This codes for CASSSPLTDTQYF.